Listed here are 2 T cell receptor beta chains from one sample, sequenced in a study of blood T cell repertoires in COVID-19. TCRdb's copy holds only in-frame clones and misses some; the assay was immunoSEQ multiplex PCR. The table has around 420,000 clones, around 90% seen once; the top ten hold roughly 2%. The sample consisted of PBMCs or T cells enriched from blood (not recorded which). Source of these receptors: a woman between 40 and 55 years old with acute COVID-19.

The V gene is TRBV2, the J gene TRBJ2-5; 8 bases agree with TRBD2. With 7 bases clipped from V and 3 bases from J, the junction kept 16 bases outside the gene matches. Germline CDR1 and CDR2: SNHLY and FYNNEI. The CDR3 has 17 amino acids. The CDR3 loop is CASKNSRGGWVEETQYF. The CDR3 DNA sequence: TGTGCCAGCAAAAATTCACGGGGGGGCTGGGTTGAAGAGACCCAGTACTTC.

The rearrangement uses TRBV11-3 and TRBJ2-7; D might be TRBD1 (7 bases). Deletions cut 1 base from V and 3 bases from J, with 13 bases between. Germline CDR1 reads SGHNT; CDR2 reads YENEEA. CDR3 size: 15 residues. The chain's CDR3 is CASSLGGTANYEQYF. CDR3 in DNA: TGTGCCAGCAGCTTAGGCGGGACAGCCAACTACGAGCAGTACTTC.